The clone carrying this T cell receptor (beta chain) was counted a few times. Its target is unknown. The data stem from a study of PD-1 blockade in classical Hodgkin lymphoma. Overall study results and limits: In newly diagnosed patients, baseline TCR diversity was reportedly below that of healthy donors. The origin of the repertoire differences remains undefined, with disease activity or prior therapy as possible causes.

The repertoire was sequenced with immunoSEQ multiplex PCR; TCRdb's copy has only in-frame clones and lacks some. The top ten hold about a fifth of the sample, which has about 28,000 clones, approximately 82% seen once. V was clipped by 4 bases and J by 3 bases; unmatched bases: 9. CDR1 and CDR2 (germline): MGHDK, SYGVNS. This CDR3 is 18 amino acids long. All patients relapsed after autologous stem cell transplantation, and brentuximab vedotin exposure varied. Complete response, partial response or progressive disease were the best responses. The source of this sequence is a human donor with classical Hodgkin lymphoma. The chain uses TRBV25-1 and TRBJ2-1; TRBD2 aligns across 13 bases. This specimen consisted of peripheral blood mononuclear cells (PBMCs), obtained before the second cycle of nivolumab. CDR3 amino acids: CASSASTSGRPGYNEQFF. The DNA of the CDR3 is TGTGCCAGCAGTGCCTCGACTAGCGGGAGGCCGGGCTACAATGAGCAGTTCTTC.